This T cell receptor beta chain was sequenced for a study of blood T cell repertoires in COVID-19. Sequenced by immunoSEQ multiplex PCR; TCRdb stores in-frame clones only, minus some. The table shows about 140,000 clones, with approximately 88% occurring only once. Trimming pared 5 bases from V and 0 bases from J, leaving 11 bases between. The CDR3 is made up of 15 amino acids. Germline values: CDR1 LGHNT, CDR2 FRNRAP. What was sequenced was PBMCs or T cells enriched from blood (not recorded which). This clonotype was sampled from a man aged 40-55 years with acute COVID-19. The rearrangement uses TRBV12-5 and TRBJ2-1; maybe TRBD2 (6 bases). This chain's CDR3 is CASGLGGRSYNEQFF. The CDR3 DNA follows: TGTGCTAGTGGTCTGGGAGGTCGCTCCTACAATGAGCAGTTCTTC. Looking up the rest from reference TRBV12-5 and TRBJ2-1 gives the full variable domain: DARVTQTPRHKVTEMGQEVTMRCQPILGHNTVFWYRQTMMQGLELLAYFRNRAPLDDSGMPKDRFSAEMPDATLATLKIQPSEPRDSAVYFCASGLGGRSYNEQFFGPGTRLTVL.